The T cell receptor (beta chain) described here comes from a study of cytomegalovirus exposure and HLA in healthy donors. General study points: Immune exposure data for these donors was limited to CMV serostatus.

The PCR ran on 60 Vbeta and 13 Jbeta primers. Assay: immunoSEQ multiplex PCR; the TCRdb copy retains only in-frame clones and omits some. The sample comprises about 200,000 clones, roughly 80% of which are singletons, and 2.9% rests with the top ten. Comment on this clone: Its antigen is as yet unknown.

The clonotype comes from a man aged 25 to 45 in good health and CMV-seronegative. The sample comprised PBMCs.

This CDR3 reads CASSHGGQGNTGELFF. In DNA form, the CDR3 reads TGCGCCAGCAGCCACGGGGGACAGGGGAACACCGGGGAGCTGTTTTTT. The chain uses TRBV4-1 and TRBJ2-2, with TRBD1 identical over 9 bases. The CDR3 runs 16 residues. Per the germline V gene, CDR1 is MGHRA and CDR2 is YSYEKL. V lost 3 bases and J lost 1; bases outside the gene matches: 3.